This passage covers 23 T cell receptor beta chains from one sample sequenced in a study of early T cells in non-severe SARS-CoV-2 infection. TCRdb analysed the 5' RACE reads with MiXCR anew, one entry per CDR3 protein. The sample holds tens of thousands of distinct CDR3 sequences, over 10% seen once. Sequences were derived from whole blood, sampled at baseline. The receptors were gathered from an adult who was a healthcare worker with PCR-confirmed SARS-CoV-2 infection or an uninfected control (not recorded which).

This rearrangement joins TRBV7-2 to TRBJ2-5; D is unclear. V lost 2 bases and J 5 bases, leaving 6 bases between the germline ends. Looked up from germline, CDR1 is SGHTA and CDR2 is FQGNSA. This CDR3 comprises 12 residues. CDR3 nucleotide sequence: TGTGCCAGCAGCTTAATAGGGGAGACCCAGTACTTC. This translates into CASSLIGETQYF.

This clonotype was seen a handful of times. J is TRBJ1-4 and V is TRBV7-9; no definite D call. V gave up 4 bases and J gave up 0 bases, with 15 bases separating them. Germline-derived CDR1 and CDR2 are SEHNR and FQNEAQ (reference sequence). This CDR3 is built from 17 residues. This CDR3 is CASSSIRTESTNEKLFF. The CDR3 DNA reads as TGTGCCAGCAGCTCAATCCGGACGGAATCAACTAATGAAAAACTGTTTTTT.

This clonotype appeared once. The CDR3: CASSLLPMDNTEAFF. The CDR3 nucleotides read TGCGCCAGCAGCTTGTTGCCGATGGATAACACTGAAGCTTTCTTT. This chain links TRBV5-1 with TRBJ1-1; D is undetermined. This CDR3 has 15 residues. The ends were cut back, 1 base at V and 2 bases at J, with 12 bases in the middle. Per germline, CDR1 SGHRS and CDR2 YFSETQ. Drawing the rest from reference TRBV5-1 and TRBJ1-1, the complete variable domain is KAGVTQTPRYLIKTRGQQVTLSCSPISGHRSVSWYQQTPGQGLQFLFEYFSETQRNKGNFPGRFSGRQFSNSRSEMNVSTLELGDSALYLCASSLLPMDNTEAFFGQGTRLTVV.

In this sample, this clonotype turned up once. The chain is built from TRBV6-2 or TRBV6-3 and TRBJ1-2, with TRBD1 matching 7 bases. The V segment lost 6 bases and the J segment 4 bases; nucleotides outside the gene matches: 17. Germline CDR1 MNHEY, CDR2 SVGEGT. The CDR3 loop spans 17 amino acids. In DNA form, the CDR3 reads TGTGCCAGCAGCTACCCCCTACAGGGGCAATACATCTATGGCTACACCTTC. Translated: CASSYPLQGQYIYGYTF.

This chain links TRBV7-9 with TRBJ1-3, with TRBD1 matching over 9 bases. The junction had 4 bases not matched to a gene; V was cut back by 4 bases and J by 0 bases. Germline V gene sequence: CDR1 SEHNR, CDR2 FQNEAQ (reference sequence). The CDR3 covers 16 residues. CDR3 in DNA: TGTGCCAGCAGCTGGGGGACAGGGTCCTCTGGAAACACCATATATTTT. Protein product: CASSWGTGSSGNTIYF.

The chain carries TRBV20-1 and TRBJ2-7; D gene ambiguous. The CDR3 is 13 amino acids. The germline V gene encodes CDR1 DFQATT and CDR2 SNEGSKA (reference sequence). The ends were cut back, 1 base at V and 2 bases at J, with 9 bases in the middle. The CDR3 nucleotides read TGCAGTGCTAGAGTGGCGGACGCCTACGAGCAGTACTTC. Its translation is CSARVADAYEQYF.

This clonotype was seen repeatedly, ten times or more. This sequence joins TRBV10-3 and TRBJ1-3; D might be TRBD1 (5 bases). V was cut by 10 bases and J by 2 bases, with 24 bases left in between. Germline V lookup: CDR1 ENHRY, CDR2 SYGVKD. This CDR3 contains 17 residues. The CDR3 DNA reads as TGTGCCACCTCCATGGTTCTCCAGGGCGTCCCTGGAAACACCATATATTTT. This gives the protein CATSMVLQGVPGNTIYF.

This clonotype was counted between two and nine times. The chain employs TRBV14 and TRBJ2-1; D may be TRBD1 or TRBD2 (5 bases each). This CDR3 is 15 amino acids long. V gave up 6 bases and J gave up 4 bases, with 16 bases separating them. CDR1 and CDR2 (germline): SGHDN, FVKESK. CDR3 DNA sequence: TGTGCCAGCAGGGATTCCGGGACGGTATACAATGAGCAGTTCTTC. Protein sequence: CASRDSGTVYNEQFF.

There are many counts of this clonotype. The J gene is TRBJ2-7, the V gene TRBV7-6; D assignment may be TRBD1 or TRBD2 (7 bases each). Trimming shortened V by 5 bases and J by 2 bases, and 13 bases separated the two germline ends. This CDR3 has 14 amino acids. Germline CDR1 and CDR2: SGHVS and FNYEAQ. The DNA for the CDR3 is TGTGCCAGCAGCCCCAGGGGGGGGACCTACGAGCAGTACTTC. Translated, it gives CASSPRGGTYEQYF.

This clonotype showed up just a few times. The CDR3: CASRPGGVRNQPQHF. In nucleotides, the CDR3 is TGTGCCAGCAGGCCAGGGGGCGTTCGCAATCAGCCCCAGCATTTT. This chain joins TRBV6-4 and TRBJ1-5; TRBD1 matches at 8 bases. Unmatched junction bases numbered 6, after V lost 6 bases and J lost 2 bases. The CDR3 extends over 15 amino acids. Germline CDR1 is MRHNA and CDR2 is SNTAGT.

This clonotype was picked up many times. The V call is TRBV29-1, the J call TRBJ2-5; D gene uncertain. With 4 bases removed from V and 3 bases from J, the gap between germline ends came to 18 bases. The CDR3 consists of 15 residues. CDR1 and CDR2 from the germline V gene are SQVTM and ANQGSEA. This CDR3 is CSVGGMGFTKETQYF. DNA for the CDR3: TGCAGCGTTGGAGGAATGGGGTTTACGAAAGAGACCCAGTACTTC.

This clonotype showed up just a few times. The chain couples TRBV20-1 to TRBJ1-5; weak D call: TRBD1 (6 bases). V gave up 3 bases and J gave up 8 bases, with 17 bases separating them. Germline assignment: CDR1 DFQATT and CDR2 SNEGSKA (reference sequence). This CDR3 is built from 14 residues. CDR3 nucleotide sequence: TGCAGTGCTAGGAGGGGGACTTCCATGGAGCCCCAGCATTTT. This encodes CSARRGTSMEPQHF.

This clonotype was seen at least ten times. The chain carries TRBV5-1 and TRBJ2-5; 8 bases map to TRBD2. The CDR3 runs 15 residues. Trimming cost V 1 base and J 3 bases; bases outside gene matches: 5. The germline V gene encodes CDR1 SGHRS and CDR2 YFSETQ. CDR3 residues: CASSLYAGGEETQYF. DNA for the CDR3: TGCGCCAGCAGCTTGTATGCGGGGGGTGAAGAGACCCAGTACTTC.

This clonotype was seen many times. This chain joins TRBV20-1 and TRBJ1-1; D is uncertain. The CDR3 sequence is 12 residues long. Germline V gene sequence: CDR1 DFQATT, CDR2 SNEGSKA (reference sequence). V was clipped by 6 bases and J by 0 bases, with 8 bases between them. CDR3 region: CSATEMNTEAFF. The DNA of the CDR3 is TGCAGTGCCACAGAGATGAACACTGAAGCTTTCTTT.

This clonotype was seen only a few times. CDR3 coding DNA: TGTGCCAGCAACCAGGCGGTGCTTTGGGAGGGAGGCTACACCTTC. Its protein product is CASNQAVLWEGGYTF. J is TRBJ1-2 and V is TRBV28; D is unclear. Trimming took 7 bases from V and 8 from J, leaving 23 bases between them. Germline V CDR1 and CDR2: MDHEN, SYDVKM. The length of the CDR3 is 15 residues.

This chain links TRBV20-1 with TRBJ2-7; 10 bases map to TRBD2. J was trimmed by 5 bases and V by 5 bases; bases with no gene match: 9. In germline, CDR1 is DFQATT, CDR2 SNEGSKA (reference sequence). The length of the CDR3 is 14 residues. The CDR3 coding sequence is TGCAGTGCTGGCCTGAGCGGGGGGGCCAACGAGCAGTACTTC. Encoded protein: CSAGLSGGANEQYF.

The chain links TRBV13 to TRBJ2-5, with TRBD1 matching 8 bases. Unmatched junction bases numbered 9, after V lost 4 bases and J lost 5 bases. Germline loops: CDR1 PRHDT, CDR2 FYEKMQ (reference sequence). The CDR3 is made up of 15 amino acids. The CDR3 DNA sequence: TGTGCCAGCAGCTCGGACAGGGCGGCGTTGGAGACCCAGTACTTC. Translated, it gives CASSSDRAALETQYF. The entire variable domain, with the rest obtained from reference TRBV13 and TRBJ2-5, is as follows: AAGVIQSPRHLIKEKRETATLKCYPIPRHDTVYWYQQGPGQDPQFLISFYEKMQSDKGSIPDRFSAQQFSDYHSELNMSSLELGDSALYFCASSSDRAALETQYFGPGTRLLVL.

The CDR3 sequence: CASSIQATDTYEQYF. In DNA, the CDR3 is TGTGCCAGTAGTATTCAAGCGACCGATACCTACGAGCAGTACTTC. This chain connects TRBV19 to TRBJ2-7; D not resolved. V was cut by 3 bases and J by 2 bases, with 14 bases left in between. The CDR3 runs to 15 residues. Germline V gene lookup returns CDR1 LNHDA and CDR2 SQIVND (reference sequence).

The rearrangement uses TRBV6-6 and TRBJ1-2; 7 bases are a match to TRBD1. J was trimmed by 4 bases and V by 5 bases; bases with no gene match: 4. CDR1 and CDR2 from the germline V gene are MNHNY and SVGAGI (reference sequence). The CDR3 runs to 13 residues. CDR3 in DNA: TGTGCCAGCAGTGCAGGGGGGAGCTATGGCTACACCTTC. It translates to CASSAGGSYGYTF.

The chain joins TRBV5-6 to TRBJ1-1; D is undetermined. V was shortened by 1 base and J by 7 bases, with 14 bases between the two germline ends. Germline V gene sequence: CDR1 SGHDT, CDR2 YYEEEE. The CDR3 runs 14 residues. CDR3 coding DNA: TGTGCCAGCAGCTTGTCCCGGACGGCCCATGAAGCTTTCTTT. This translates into CASSLSRTAHEAFF. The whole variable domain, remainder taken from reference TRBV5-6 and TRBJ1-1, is DAGVTQSPTHLIKTRGQQVTLRCSPKSGHDTVSWYQQALGQGPQFIFQYYEEEERQRGNFPDRFSGHQFPNYSSELNVNALLLGDSALYLCASSLSRTAHEAFFGQGTRLTVV.

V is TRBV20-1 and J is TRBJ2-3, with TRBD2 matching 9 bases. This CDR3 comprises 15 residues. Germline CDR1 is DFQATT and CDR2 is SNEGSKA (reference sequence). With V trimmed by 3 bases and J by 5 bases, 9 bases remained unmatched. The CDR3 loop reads CSASSRGGLGDTQYF. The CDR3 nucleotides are TGCAGTGCTAGCTCGCGGGGGGGCCTAGGAGATACGCAGTATTTT.

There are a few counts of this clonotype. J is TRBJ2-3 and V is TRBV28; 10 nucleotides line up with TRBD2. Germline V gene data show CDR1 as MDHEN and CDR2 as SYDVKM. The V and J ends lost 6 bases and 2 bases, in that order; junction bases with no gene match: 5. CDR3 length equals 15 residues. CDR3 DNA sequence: TGTGCCAGCAGCAGGACTAGCGGAAACACAGATACGCAGTATTTT. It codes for CASSRTSGNTDTQYF.

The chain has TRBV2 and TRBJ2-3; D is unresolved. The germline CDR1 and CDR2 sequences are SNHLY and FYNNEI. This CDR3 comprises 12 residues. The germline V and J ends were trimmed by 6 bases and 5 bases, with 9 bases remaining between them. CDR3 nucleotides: TGTGCCAGCAGCACCGGTGGAGATACGCAGTATTTT. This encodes CASSTGGDTQYF.